This T cell receptor beta chain was sequenced for a study of cytomegalovirus exposure and HLA in healthy donors. As for the study in general: The same platform as the 500 to 700 first-cohort repertoires was used for the roughly 130 validation repertoires, a later analysis reported.

Trimming removed 6 bases at V and 1 base at J, with 10 bases between. Germline V lookup: CDR1 SGHRS, CDR2 YFSETQ. This CDR3 has 13 amino acids. Study-level findings and limits: In vitro data verified a few CMV-associated chains as specific for CMV antigens.

On this clone itself: As yet, its antigen is unknown.

Sequencing was performed with immunoSEQ multiplex PCR; in TCRdb, only in-frame clones are kept and a portion is missing. The sample has 150,000 to 200,000 clones, about 90% seen once. The receptor comes from a woman between 18 and 29 years old in good health and CMV-seropositive. Sequenced material: PBMCs. This chain uses TRBV5-1 with TRBJ1-1; D unclear. CDR3 DNA: TGCGCCAGCACCGCTACCCCGAACACTGAAGCTTTCTTT. Translation: CASTATPNTEAFF.